Listed here is a single TCR beta chain. Its specific antigen is unknown. It has no much larger one-base neighbor in the sample; base qualities were not kept. These data are taken from a study of shared clonotypes between healthy human individuals (dated by TCRdb to about 2020). In terms of the full investigation: A couple of women and a few men aged 18 to 49 years were included in the cohort. Blood TCR repertoires of five healthy adults were deeply sequenced to estimate repertoire size and the extent of clonotype sharing between individuals. To increase sequencing depth and limit assay-specific biases, different laboratories used diverse techniques to prepare libraries and sequence TCR repertoires. Between about 0.85 and 8.9 billion PBMCs per donor were obtained by leukapheresis. For each donor, CD4 naive and CD4 memory were each run on three plates, CD8 naive on two plates, and CD8 memory on one plate.

TCR CDR3 regions were amplified from genomic DNA by multiplex PCR using the deep immunoSEQ assay. Genomic DNA extracted from each cell subset was distributed evenly over all wells of several immunoSEQ 96-well plates, and each plate served as one replicate. For sorted subsets, around 0.2 ug genomic DNA, equal to 25,000 to 35,000 T cell genomes, was loaded into each replicate PCR. Purified libraries were quantified with a Qubit 3.0 fluorometer, sized on a Bioanalyzer 2100, and re-quantified with the KAPA Library Quantification kit. Each immunoSEQ 96-well plate was sequenced on its own single-read 150-cycle Illumina NextSeq 550 flow cell. The source study handled its data this way. Because the immunoSEQ output held only junctional sequences and lacked quality scores, the filtering could not match the filtering applied to full-length reads. Sequences were annotated with PyIR, a Python wrapper for IgBLAST v1.9, using IMGT germline references to assign V/J genes and CDR3. Reads with weak V/J assignments (E-value above 1e-6), missing CDR3, stop codons, out-of-frame junctions, or ambiguous translated residues were removed. V3J clonotypes were defined as sequences sharing an identical inferred V gene, J gene, and CDR3 amino acid sequence. To compute the percentage overlap between repertoires, the number of shared unique clonotypes was divided by the size of the smaller repertoire. Three approaches were used to assess repertoire richness: RTK rarefaction, the Chao1 estimator, and Recon v2.1 estimates of unobserved clonotypes. OLGA was used to compute generation probabilities for all TCRbeta clonotypes that the gDNA method yielded from four donors. In its TCRdb copy, this immuneACCESS table keeps in-frame sequences only and misses some clones. Where compared with another copy, unresolved V genes explain less than half of these, and the others have no known cause. That table furnishes V, J and clone size, whereas the DNA furnished D and trimming. Recorded for this sample are over a million clones; roughly 96% of them occurred a single time. The ten largest clones capture 1.2% of the sample.

What the work shows at the level of the full study, not this receptor alone: Around 5.4% of naive CD4, more than 3% of naive CD8, about 2.1% of memory CD4, and about 0.4% of memory CD8 clonotypes were shared across a few donors. Estimated clonotype richness was generally larger for naive than for memory subsets. Because the study included a small number of donors, the genetic and exposure-history diversity represented was limited. Compared with non-shared clonotypes, clonotypes shared by all four sorted-subset donors had higher generation probabilities. Sampling was restricted to blood, and TCR repertoires in tissue are likely to differ from TCR repertoires in blood. Even with the large sequencing depth, rarefaction of the sorted-subset datasets indicated that sequencing was incomplete. Pairwise subsampling led to the expectation that sequencing depth would affect the degree of clonotype sharing among donors.

Healthy HIV-negative adults with no recently reported acute infections or vaccinations were included as donors. Only Caucasian adults living in Nashville, Tennessee, USA were represented among the donors. CD4+ T cells were enriched by magnetic negative selection, after which naive cells were positively selected on CD45RA and the negative fraction was taken as the memory subset. Blood was obtained by leukapheresis, after which PBMCs were separated by Ficoll-Histopaque density gradient centrifugation and cryopreserved in liquid nitrogen vapor phase. Purity and quantity of every magnetically sorted T cell population were checked by analytical flow cytometry. Genomic DNA was isolated from every sorted fraction and measured by UV absorbance on a Nanodrop 2000c. V lost 7 bases and J lost 2 bases, and the count of bases not matched to a germline gene is 11. The CDR3 measures 18 amino acids from cysteine to phenylalanine. Of the read, only the CDR3 DNA is kept; its 54 bases are in frame from base 1. The germline V gene encodes CDR1 SGHRS and CDR2 YFSETQ.

Sequencing input: naive CD4+ T cells sorted from blood. What this sample's cell subset or site label stands for: CD45RA+ positively selected. Recombination connected TRBV5-1 to TRBJ2-3, with 15 middle bases fitting TRBD2. The sequence derives from a young man in good health. The CDR3 sequence is CASSSDRTSGRVTDTQYF. In nucleotides, the sequence is TGCGCCAGCTCGTCAGATAGGACTAGCGGGAGGGTCACAGATACGCAGTATTTT.